What follows are 7 T cell receptor beta chains derived from one specimen sequenced in a study of blood T cell repertoires in COVID-19. Here immunoSEQ multiplex PCR was the method, and the copy in TCRdb shows in-frame clones only, minus some. The table shows about 120,000 clones, with around 83% occurring only once. What was sequenced was PBMCs or T cells enriched from blood (not recorded which). The receptor source for this set is a woman in her twenties or thirties who had recovered from COVID-19.

In its sample, this clone was seen a few times. This chain's CDR3 is CASSLGRGRPDTQYF. For the CDR3, the DNA is TGTGCCAGCAGCTTGGGAAGGGGTAGGCCAGATACGCAGTATTTT. V is TRBV5-8 and J is TRBJ2-3; perhaps TRBD1 as D (5 bases). Per germline, CDR1 SGHTS and CDR2 YDEGEE. The CDR3 length is 15 residues. V lost 0 bases and J lost 4, with 12 bases in between. The full variable domain, in which reference TRBV5-8 and TRBJ2-3 provide the parts outside the CDR3, is EAGVTQSPTHLIKTRGQQATLRCSPISGHTSVYWYQQALGLGLQFLLWYDEGEERNRGNFPPRFSGRQFPNYSSELNVNALELEDSALYLCASSLGRGRPDTQYFGPGTRLTVL.

This chain uses TRBV4-1 with TRBJ2-7; 14 bases fit TRBD2. This CDR3 comprises 17 residues. From germline, CDR1 is MGHRA and CDR2 YSYEKL. The V segment lost 3 bases and the J segment 3 bases; nucleotides outside the gene matches: 7. CDR3 nucleotide sequence: TGCGCCAGCAGCCAGCCGACTAGCGGGAGGGCCCGCTACGAGCAGTACTTC. This sequence encodes CASSQPTSGRARYEQYF.

The V call is TRBV28, the J call TRBJ1-1; D remains ambiguous. This CDR3 is 12 amino acids long. Deletions cut 3 bases from V and 1 base from J, with 3 bases between. Germline V lookup: CDR1 MDHEN, CDR2 SYDVKM. CDR3 in DNA: TGTGCCAGCAGTTTCCGGAACACTGAAGCTTTCTTT. This encodes CASSFRNTEAFF.

This clone was found once. The chain carries TRBV5-4 and TRBJ2-1, with 10 positions matching TRBD1. Losses at the gene ends were 4 bases for V and 5 bases for J; bases not matched to a gene: 9. Germline assignment: CDR1 SGHNT and CDR2 YYREEE (reference sequence). The CDR3 has 16 amino acids. The CDR3 DNA reads as TGTGCCAGCAGCGCCGCTCCGGGACAGGGGAACAATGAGCAGTTCTTC. Protein sequence: CASSAAPGQGNNEQFF.

The chain links TRBV2 to TRBJ2-7, with D maybe TRBD1 (6 bases). With 5 bases removed from V and 6 bases from J, the gap between germline ends came to 11 bases. Germline loops: CDR1 SNHLY, CDR2 FYNNEI. The CDR3 loop spans 12 amino acids. The CDR3 nucleotides are TGTGCCAGCAGTAGAGACAGGATCGAGCAGTACTTC. Encoded protein: CASSRDRIEQYF. The entire variable domain, with the rest obtained from reference TRBV2 and TRBJ2-7, is as follows: EPEVTQTPSHQVTQMGQEVILRCVPISNHLYFYWYRQILGQKVEFLVSFYNNEISEKSEIFDDQFSVERPDGSNFTLKIRSTKLEDSAMYFCASSRDRIEQYFGPGTRLTVT.

The chain has TRBV6-6 and TRBJ1-5; a possible D gene is TRBD1 (6 bases). The CDR3 sequence is 16 residues long. Trimming pared 5 bases from V and 2 bases from J, leaving 16 bases between. The germline gives CDR1 MNHNY, CDR2 SVGAGI (reference sequence). The CDR3 nucleotides are TGTGCCAGCAGTCCCGTTAGGGGGATTCGCAATCAGCCCCAGCATTTT. Protein sequence: CASSPVRGIRNQPQHF.

The rearrangement joins TRBV10-3 to TRBJ1-5; D may be TRBD1 (6 bases). The V end was cut by 3 bases, the J end by 2 bases, with 14 bases between. This CDR3 spans 16 amino acids. Germline V lookup: CDR1 ENHRY, CDR2 SYGVKD. The CDR3 sequence is CAISEVRGAGNQPQHF. Here the CDR3 DNA reads TGTGCCATCAGTGAAGTCAGGGGCGCTGGCAATCAGCCCCAGCATTTT.